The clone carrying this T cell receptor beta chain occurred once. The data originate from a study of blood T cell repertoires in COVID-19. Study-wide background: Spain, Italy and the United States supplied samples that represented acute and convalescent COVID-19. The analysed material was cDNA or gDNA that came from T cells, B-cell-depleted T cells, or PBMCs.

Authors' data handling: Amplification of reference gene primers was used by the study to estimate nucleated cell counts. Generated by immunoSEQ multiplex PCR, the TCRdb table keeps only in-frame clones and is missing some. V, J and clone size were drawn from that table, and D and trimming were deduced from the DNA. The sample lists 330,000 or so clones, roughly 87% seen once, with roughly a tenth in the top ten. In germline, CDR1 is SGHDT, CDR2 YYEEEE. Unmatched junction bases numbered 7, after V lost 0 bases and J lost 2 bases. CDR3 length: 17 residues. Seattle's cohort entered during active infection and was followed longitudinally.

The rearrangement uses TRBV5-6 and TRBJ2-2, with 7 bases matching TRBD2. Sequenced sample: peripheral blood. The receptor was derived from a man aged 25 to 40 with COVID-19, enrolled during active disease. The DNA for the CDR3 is TGTGCCAGCAGCTTGGCTAGCGGTTTGATAAACACCGGGGAGCTGTTTTTT. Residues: CASSLASGLINTGELFF.